This entry is about one T cell receptor (beta chain). Though probably carrying unrecorded immune exposures, donors were nominally healthy at sampling. This sample was taken from a study of cytomegalovirus exposure and HLA in healthy donors. V trimming: 6 bases; J trimming: 6 bases; junction bases outside the gene matches: 9. Germline CDR1 SNHLY, CDR2 FYNNEI. The CDR3 loop spans 15 amino acids. PCR was performed using 60 Vbeta and 13 Jbeta primers. Generated by immunoSEQ multiplex PCR, the TCRdb table keeps only in-frame clones and is missing some. Counted here are about 160,000 clones, 80% to 85% occurring once; the ten biggest clones make up 1.5% to 2.5%.

The chain joins TRBV2 to TRBJ1-1; the match to TRBD1 covers 11 bases. The source of this sequence is a man between 18 and 29 years old in good health and CMV-seronegative. The sequencing sample was made of PBMCs. This chain's CDR3 is CASSTGTGGEAEAFF. CDR3 nucleotides: TGTGCCAGCAGCACCGGGACAGGGGGAGAGGCTGAAGCTTTCTTT.